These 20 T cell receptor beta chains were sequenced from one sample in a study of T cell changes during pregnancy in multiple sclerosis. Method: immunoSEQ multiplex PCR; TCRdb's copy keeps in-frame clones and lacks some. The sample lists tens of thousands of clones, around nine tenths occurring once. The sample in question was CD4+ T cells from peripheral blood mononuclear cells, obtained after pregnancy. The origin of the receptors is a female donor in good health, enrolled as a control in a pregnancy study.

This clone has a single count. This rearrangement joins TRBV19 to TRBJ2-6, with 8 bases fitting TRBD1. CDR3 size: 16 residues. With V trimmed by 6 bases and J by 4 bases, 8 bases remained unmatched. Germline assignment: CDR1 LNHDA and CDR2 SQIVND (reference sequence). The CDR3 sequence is CASSPGQASGANVLTF. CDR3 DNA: TGTGCCAGTAGCCCGGGACAGGCGTCGGGGGCCAACGTCCTGACTTTC.

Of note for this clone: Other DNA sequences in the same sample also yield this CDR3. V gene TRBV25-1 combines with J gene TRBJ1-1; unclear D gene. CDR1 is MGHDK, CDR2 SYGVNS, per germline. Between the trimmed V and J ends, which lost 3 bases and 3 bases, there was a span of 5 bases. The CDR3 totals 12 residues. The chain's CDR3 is CASSDPDTEAFF. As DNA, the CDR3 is TGTGCCAGCAGTGATCCGGACACTGAAGCTTTCTTT.

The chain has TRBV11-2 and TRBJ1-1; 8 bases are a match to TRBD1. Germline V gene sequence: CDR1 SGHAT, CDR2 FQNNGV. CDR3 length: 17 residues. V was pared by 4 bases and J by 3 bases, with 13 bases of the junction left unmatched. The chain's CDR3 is CASSSRRGRTDHTEAFF. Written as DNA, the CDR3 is TGTGCCAGCAGCTCCCGCAGGGGGCGCACCGACCACACTGAAGCTTTCTTT.

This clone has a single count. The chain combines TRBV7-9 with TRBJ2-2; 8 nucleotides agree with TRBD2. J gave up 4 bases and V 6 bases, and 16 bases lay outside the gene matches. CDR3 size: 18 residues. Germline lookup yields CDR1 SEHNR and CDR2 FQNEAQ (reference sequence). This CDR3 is CASRPDPPGGAVTGELFF. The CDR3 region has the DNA TGTGCCAGCAGACCAGATCCTCCCGGGGGGGCTGTCACCGGGGAGCTGTTTTTT.

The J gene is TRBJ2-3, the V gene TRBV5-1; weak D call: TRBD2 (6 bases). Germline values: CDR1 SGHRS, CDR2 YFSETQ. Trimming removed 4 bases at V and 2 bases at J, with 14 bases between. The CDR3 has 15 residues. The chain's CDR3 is CASSTGLTYTDTQYF. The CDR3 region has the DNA TGCGCCAGCAGCACCGGACTAACCTACACAGATACGCAGTATTTT.

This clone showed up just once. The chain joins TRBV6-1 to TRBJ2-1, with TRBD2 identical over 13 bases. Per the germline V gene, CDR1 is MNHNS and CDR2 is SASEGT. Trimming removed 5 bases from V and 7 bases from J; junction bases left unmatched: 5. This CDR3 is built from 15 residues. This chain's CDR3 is CASSWTSGSYNEQFF. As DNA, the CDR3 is TGTGCCAGCAGTTGGACTAGCGGGAGTTATAATGAGCAGTTCTTC.

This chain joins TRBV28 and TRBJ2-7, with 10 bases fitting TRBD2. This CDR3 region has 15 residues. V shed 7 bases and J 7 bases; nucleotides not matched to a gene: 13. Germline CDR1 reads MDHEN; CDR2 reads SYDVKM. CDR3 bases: TGTGCCAGCACCCCCATGAGCGGGAGGGTGTGGGAGCAGTACTTC. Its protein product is CASTPMSGRVWEQYF.

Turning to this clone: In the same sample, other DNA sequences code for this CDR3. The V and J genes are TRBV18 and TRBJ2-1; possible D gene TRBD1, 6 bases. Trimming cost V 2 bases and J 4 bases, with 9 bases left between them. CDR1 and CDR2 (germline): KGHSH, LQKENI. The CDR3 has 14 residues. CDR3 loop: CASSPGTNYNEQFF. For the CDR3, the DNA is TGTGCCAGCTCACCAGGGACAAATTACAATGAGCAGTTCTTC.

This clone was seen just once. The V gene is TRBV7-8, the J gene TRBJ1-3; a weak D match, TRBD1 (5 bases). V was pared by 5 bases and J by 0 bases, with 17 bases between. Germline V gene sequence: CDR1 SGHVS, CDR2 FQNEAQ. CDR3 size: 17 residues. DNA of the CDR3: TGTGCCAGCAGCCCACGTCGCGGGGGATCCTCTGGAAACACCATATATTTT. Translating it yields CASSPRRGGSSGNTIYF.

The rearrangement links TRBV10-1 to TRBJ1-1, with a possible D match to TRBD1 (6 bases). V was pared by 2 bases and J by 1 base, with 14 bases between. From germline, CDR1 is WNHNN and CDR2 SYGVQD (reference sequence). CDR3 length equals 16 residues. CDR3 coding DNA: TGCGCCAGCAGTGAGCTCAGGGACAAGTGGAACACTGAAGCTTTCTTT. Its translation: CASSELRDKWNTEAFF.

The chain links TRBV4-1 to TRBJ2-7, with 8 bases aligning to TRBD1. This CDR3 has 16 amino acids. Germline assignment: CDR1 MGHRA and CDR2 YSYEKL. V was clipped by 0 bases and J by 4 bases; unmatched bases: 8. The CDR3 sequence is CASSQDRTGRAYEQYF. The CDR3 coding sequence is TGCGCCAGCAGCCAAGATAGGACAGGGCGGGCGTACGAGCAGTACTTC.

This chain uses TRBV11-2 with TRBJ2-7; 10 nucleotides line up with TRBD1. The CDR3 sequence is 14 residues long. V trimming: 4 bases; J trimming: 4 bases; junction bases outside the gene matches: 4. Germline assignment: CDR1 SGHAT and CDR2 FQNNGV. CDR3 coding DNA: TGTGCCAGCAGCTGGACAGGGGGATCTTACGAGCAGTACTTC. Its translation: CASSWTGGSYEQYF.

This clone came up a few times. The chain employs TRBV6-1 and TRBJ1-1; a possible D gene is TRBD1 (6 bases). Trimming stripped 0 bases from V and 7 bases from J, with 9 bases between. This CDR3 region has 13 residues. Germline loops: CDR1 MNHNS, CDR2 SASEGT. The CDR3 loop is CASSEAQGDEAFF. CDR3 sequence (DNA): TGTGCCAGCAGTGAAGCACAGGGTGATGAAGCTTTCTTT.

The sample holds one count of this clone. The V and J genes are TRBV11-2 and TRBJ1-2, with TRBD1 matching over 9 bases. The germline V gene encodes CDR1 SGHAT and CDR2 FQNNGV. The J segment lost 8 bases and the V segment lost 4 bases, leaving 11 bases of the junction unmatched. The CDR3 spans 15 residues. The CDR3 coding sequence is TGTGCCAGCAGCTCAAGTCCGGGACAGGGTATCGGCTACACCTTC. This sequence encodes CASSSSPGQGIGYTF. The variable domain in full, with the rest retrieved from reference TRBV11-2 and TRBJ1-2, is EAGVAQSPRYKIIEKRQSVAFWCNPISGHATLYWYQQILGQGPKLLIQFQNNGVVDDSQLPKDRFSAERLKGVDSTLKIQPAKLEDSAVYLCASSSSPGQGIGYTFGSGTRLTVV.

CDR3 in amino acids: CATVDRAPEAFF. CDR3 nucleotides: TGTGCCACGGTCGACAGGGCGCCTGAAGCTTTCTTT. The chain recombines TRBV2 with TRBJ1-1; the match to TRBD1 covers 7 bases. V lost 10 bases to trimming and J lost 6 bases; unmatched junction nucleotides: 8. This CDR3 is built from 12 residues. The germline CDR1 and CDR2 sequences are SNHLY and FYNNEI.

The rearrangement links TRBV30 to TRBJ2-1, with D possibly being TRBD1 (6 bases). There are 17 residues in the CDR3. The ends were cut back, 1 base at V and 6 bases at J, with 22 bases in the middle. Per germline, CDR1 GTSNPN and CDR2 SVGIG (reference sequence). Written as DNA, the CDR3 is TGTGCCTGGAGTGCCCGAACCGGGACACGGGCAAGCAATGAGCAGTTCTTC. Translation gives CAWSARTGTRASNEQFF.

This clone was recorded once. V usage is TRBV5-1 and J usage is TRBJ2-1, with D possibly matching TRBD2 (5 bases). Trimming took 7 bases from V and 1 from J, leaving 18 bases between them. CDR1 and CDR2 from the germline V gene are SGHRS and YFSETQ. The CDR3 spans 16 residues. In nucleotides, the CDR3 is TGCGCCAGCGCTCTTTCGGGGAATCCGTCCTACAATGAGCAGTTCTTC. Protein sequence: CASALSGNPSYNEQFF.

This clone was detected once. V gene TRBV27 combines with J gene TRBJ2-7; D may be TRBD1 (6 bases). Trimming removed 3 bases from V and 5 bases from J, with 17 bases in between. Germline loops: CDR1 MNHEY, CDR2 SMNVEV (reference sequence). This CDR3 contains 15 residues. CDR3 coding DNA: TGTGCCAGCAGTTTCGTGGGGGCCCCAATTGACGAGCAGTACTTC. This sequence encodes CASSFVGAPIDEQYF.

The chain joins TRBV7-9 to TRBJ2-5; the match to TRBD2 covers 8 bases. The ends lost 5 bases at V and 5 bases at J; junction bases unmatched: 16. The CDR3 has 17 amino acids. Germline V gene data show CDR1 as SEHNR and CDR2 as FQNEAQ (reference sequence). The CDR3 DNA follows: TGTGCCAGCAGCCACTGGCGGGGAGCGGGAGAGGGGGAGACCCAGTACTTC. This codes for CASSHWRGAGEGETQYF.

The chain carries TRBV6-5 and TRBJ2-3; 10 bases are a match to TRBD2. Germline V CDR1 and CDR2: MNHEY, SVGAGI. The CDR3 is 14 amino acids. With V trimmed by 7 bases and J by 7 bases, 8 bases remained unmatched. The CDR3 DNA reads TGTGCCAGCACAAGCGGGAGGGCCAGAAATACGCAGTATTTT. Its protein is CASTSGRARNTQYF.